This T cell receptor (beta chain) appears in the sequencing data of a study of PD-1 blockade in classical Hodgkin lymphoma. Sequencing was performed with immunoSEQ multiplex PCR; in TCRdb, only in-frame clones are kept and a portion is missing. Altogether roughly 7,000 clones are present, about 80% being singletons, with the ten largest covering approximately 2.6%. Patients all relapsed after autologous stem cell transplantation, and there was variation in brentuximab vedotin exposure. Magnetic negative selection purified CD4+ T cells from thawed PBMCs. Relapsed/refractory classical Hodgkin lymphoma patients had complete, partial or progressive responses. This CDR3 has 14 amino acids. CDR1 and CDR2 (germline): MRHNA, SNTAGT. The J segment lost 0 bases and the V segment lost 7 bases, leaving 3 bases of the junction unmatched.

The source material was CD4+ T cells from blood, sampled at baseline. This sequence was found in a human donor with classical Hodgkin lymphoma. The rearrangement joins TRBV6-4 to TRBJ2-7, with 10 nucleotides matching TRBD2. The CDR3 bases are TGTGCCAGCACCCGGACTAGCGGCTCCTACGAGCAGTACTTC. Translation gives CASTRTSGSYEQYF.